These 25 T cell receptor beta chains were sequenced from one sample in a study of blood T cells in healthy people across ages. Together with a sample-barcoded 5' primer, a J-beta primer mix was included in a second PCR lasting about 7 to 11 cycles. MiXCR, run by TCRdb on the 5' RACE reads, gives a single entry per CDR3 protein. This table has about 1.4 million distinct CDR3 sequences, around 59% appearing once. Sequencing used blood. The origin of the receptors is a man aged 18 to 30 in good health.

The rearrangement links TRBV20-1 to TRBJ2-3; 10 bases line up with TRBD1. CDR1 and CDR2 from the germline V gene are DFQATT and SNEGSKA (reference sequence). The CDR3 extends over 17 amino acids. V gave up 6 bases and J gave up 0 bases; unmatched junction bases: 12. Written as DNA, the CDR3 is TGCAGTGCCCTCCGACGGGACAGGGGTTTGAGCACAGATACGCAGTATTTT. Protein sequence: CSALRRDRGLSTDTQYF.

This clonotype was counted only a few times. The rearrangement links TRBV7-9 to TRBJ1-5; 7 bases align to TRBD1. The ends lost 5 bases at V and 9 bases at J; junction bases unmatched: 10. Germline V gene lookup returns CDR1 SEHNR and CDR2 FQNEAQ (reference sequence). The CDR3 has 14 amino acids. CDR3 nucleotide sequence: TGTGCCAGCAGCGGGACAGACCCATGGGCGCCCCAGCATTTT. This gives the protein CASSGTDPWAPQHF. Full variable domain (rest looked up from reference TRBV7-9 and TRBJ1-5): DTGVSQNPRHKITKRGQNVTFRCDPISEHNRLYWYRQTLGQGPEFLTYFQNEAQLEKSRLLSDRFSAERPKGSFSTLEIQRTEQGDSAMYLCASSGTDPWAPQHFGDGTRLSIL.

The chain has TRBV2 and TRBJ2-7; TRBD1 matches at 8 bases. The CDR3 sequence is 12 residues long. V lost 3 bases, J lost 7 bases, and 2 bases stayed unmatched. Germline CDR1 and CDR2: SNHLY and FYNNEI. For the CDR3, the DNA is TGTGCCAGCAGTGAGGGACAGGCAGAGCAGTACTTC. Its protein product is CASSEGQAEQYF. The full variable domain, in which reference TRBV2 and TRBJ2-7 provide the parts outside the CDR3, is EPEVTQTPSHQVTQMGQEVILRCVPISNHLYFYWYRQILGQKVEFLVSFYNNEISEKSEIFDDQFSVERPDGSNFTLKIRSTKLEDSAMYFCASSEGQAEQYFGPGTRLTVT.

This clonotype was recorded a few times. The chain employs TRBV7-2 and TRBJ2-1; TRBD2 matches at 8 bases. The CDR3 length is 15 residues. Germline CDR1 reads SGHTA; CDR2 reads FQGNSA. The ends lost 5 bases at V and 3 bases at J; junction bases unmatched: 6. The CDR3 coding sequence is TGTGCCAGCAGCCCCGTGACTAGCGTCTACAATGAGCAGTTCTTC. This translates into CASSPVTSVYNEQFF. Drawing the rest from reference TRBV7-2 and TRBJ2-1, the complete variable domain is GAGVSQSPSNKVTEKGKDVELRCDPISGHTALYWYRQSLGQGLEFLIYFQGNSAPDKSGLPSDRFSAERTGGSVSTLTIQRTQQEDSAVYLCASSPVTSVYNEQFFGPGTRLTVL.

In its sample, this clonotype was seen a few times. The chain couples TRBV29-1 to TRBJ2-5; 8 positions agree with TRBD2. The CDR3 contains 15 residues. The germline CDR1 and CDR2 sequences are SQVTM and ANQGSEA. Unmatched junction bases numbered 10, after V lost 2 bases and J lost 5 bases. CDR3 residues: CSVETQRELSETQYF. The CDR3 DNA is TGCAGCGTTGAAACCCAGCGGGAGCTTTCGGAGACCCAGTACTTC.

The gene calls are TRBV12-3 or TRBV12-4 and TRBJ1-2; D remains unclear. CDR3 size: 13 residues. V lost 6 bases to trimming and J lost 0 bases, with 8 bases between them. In DNA form, the CDR3 reads TGTGCCAGCAGGGTCGGGGCTAACTATGGCTACACCTTC. Protein sequence: CASRVGANYGYTF.

J is TRBJ2-5 and V is TRBV7-2; 7 bases fit TRBD2. The CDR3 has 16 residues. Germline V gene sequence: CDR1 SGHTA, CDR2 FQGNSA. The V and J ends lost 5 bases and 0 bases, in that order; junction bases with no gene match: 9. CDR3 bases: TGTGCCAGCAGCCGCATTAGTACTAGCGACCAAGAGACCCAGTACTTC. Amino acids: CASSRISTSDQETQYF.

This chain uses TRBV27 with TRBJ2-1, with 15 bases lining up with TRBD2. CDR3 length: 15 amino acids. Germline CDR1 and CDR2: MNHEY and SMNVEV (reference sequence). V trimming: 4 bases; J trimming: 7 bases; junction bases outside the gene matches: 2. This chain's CDR3 is CASSSGTSGRNEQFF. The DNA of the CDR3 is TGTGCCAGCAGTTCAGGGACTAGCGGGAGGAATGAGCAGTTCTTC.

This chain links TRBV4-3 with TRBJ2-1, with D possibly matching TRBD2 (6 bases). The CDR3 is 13 amino acids. Trimming removed 4 bases at V and 6 bases at J, with 10 bases between. CDR1 and CDR2 from the germline V gene are LGHNA and YSLEER. The CDR3 loop is CASSRGTLNEQFF. In nucleotides, the CDR3 is TGCGCCAGCAGCCGAGGGACTCTCAATGAGCAGTTCTTC.

The chain has TRBV4-1 and TRBJ2-1, with D maybe TRBD2 (5 bases). The V end lost 0 bases, the J end lost 8 bases, and 11 bases lay between the germline ends. Looked up from germline, CDR1 is MGHRA and CDR2 is YSYEKL. The CDR3 extends over 14 amino acids. CDR3 amino acids: CASSQDPQRDEQFF. The CDR3 DNA follows: TGCGCCAGCAGCCAAGATCCGCAGAGGGATGAGCAGTTCTTC.

This clonotype appeared a single time. The CDR3, as DNA: TGTGCCAGCAGTTTCGATCGGCTAGCGGGCCAAGAGACCCAGTACTTC. Amino acids: CASSFDRLAGQETQYF. The chain combines TRBV28 with TRBJ2-5; 8 bases are shared with TRBD2. In germline, CDR1 is MDHEN, CDR2 SYDVKM. V was clipped by 3 bases and J by 1 base; unmatched bases: 7. The CDR3 length is 16 residues.

The V and J genes are TRBV7-2 and TRBJ2-5; D may match TRBD1 or TRBD2 (5 bases each). Germline V gene sequence: CDR1 SGHTA, CDR2 FQGNSA. The length of the CDR3 is 12 residues. V dropped 8 bases and J dropped 1 base, with 8 bases sitting between them. The CDR3 bases are TGTGCCAGCGGGGACCTCCAAGAGACCCAGTACTTC. It specifies CASGDLQETQYF. The full variable domain, completed using reference TRBV7-2 and TRBJ2-5, is GAGVSQSPSNKVTEKGKDVELRCDPISGHTALYWYRQSLGQGLEFLIYFQGNSAPDKSGLPSDRFSAERTGGSVSTLTIQRTQQEDSAVYLCASGDLQETQYFGPGTRLLVL.

This clonotype has a single count. This chain connects TRBV20-1 to TRBJ2-3; TRBD2 aligns across 11 bases. The V gene end was trimmed by 0 bases and the J gene end by 7 bases; junction bases not matched to a gene: 6. CDR3 size: 15 residues. Looked up from germline, CDR1 is DFQATT and CDR2 is SNEGSKA (reference sequence). The CDR3 here is CSARETSGRSYTQYF. CDR3 in DNA: TGCAGTGCTAGAGAAACTAGCGGGAGATCGTATACGCAGTATTTT.

This clonotype occurred a few times. This sequence joins TRBV9 and TRBJ1-1; the D is unclear. V was shortened by 1 base and J by 4 bases, with 5 bases between the two germline ends. Per germline, CDR1 SGDLS and CDR2 YYNGEE. CDR3 length: 12 residues. The CDR3 sequence is CASSVSGTEAFF. DNA for the CDR3: TGTGCCAGCAGCGTATCGGGCACTGAAGCTTTCTTT. Full variable domain (missing parts from reference TRBV9 and TRBJ1-1): DSGVTQTPKHLITATGQRVTLRCSPRSGDLSVYWYQQSLDQGLQFLIQYYNGEERAKGNILERFSAQQFPDLHSELNLSSLELGDSALYFCASSVSGTEAFFGQGTRLTVV.

Notes on this clonotype: A read error may account for a junction end that differs from germline. CDR3 nucleotide sequence: TGCGCCATCAGCCAAGAATGGATCACCGGGGAGCTGTTTTTT. This encodes CAISQEWITGELFF. This rearrangement joins TRBV4-3 to TRBJ2-2; no clear D. Germline V gene lookup returns CDR1 LGHNA and CDR2 YSLEER. The CDR3 is 14 residues long.

This clonotype was recorded a few times. The rearrangement uses TRBV9 and TRBJ1-2; D is unclear. CDR1 SGDLS and CDR2 YYNGEE come from the germline V gene. V lost 0 bases and J lost 4, with 7 bases in between. The CDR3 totals 13 residues. The CDR3 sequence is CASSVDGGYGYTF. The CDR3 region has the DNA TGTGCCAGCAGCGTAGATGGCGGCTATGGCTACACCTTC. Full variable domain (outside the CDR3, taken from reference TRBV9 and TRBJ1-2): DSGVTQTPKHLITATGQRVTLRCSPRSGDLSVYWYQQSLDQGLQFLIQYYNGEERAKGNILERFSAQQFPDLHSELNLSSLELGDSALYFCASSVDGGYGYTFGSGTRLTVV.

This clonotype came up a few times. This chain links TRBV28 with TRBJ2-5, with D unclear. The germline V gene has CDR1 MDHEN and CDR2 SYDVKM. The CDR3 loop spans 13 amino acids. Trimming took off 5 bases at V and 0 bases at J, with 7 bases between the two ends. The DNA for the CDR3 is TGTGCCAGCAGTCCCCACAACCAAGAGACCCAGTACTTC. Its translation: CASSPHNQETQYF.

The CDR3: CASSLGSGSNQPQHF. The CDR3, as DNA: TGTGCCAGCAGCTTAGGGTCGGGGAGCAATCAGCCCCAGCATTTT. V gene TRBV7-6 combines with J gene TRBJ1-5, with D hard to call. V lost 1 base and J 1 base, leaving 8 bases between the germline ends. Germline V lookup: CDR1 SGHVS, CDR2 FNYEAQ. The CDR3 is made up of 15 amino acids. Full variable domain (outside the CDR3, taken from reference TRBV7-6 and TRBJ1-5): GAGVSQSPRYKVTKRGQDVALRCDPISGHVSLYWYRQALGQGPEFLTYFNYEAQQDKSGLPNDRFSAERPEGSISTLTIQRTEQRDSAMYRCASSLGSGSNQPQHFGDGTRLSIL.

V is TRBV2 and J is TRBJ1-4; TRBD1 might be the D (5 bases). Germline V gene sequence: CDR1 SNHLY, CDR2 FYNNEI. The CDR3 is 17 amino acids. V was shortened by 2 bases and J by 0 bases, with 13 bases between the two germline ends. The CDR3 bases are TGTGCCAGCAGTGAAAGCGGGGGAATGGCAACTAATGAAAAACTGTTTTTT. Translating gives CASSESGGMATNEKLFF.

V gene TRBV12-3 or TRBV12-4 combines with J gene TRBJ1-1, with D possibly matching TRBD1 (6 bases). This CDR3 has 18 residues. With 3 bases removed from V and 0 bases from J, the gap between germline ends came to 20 bases. The CDR3 coding sequence is TGTGCCAGCAGTTTGGAGGGGTCACAGGGCCCTATGAACACTGAAGCTTTCTTT. It codes for CASSLEGSQGPMNTEAFF.

The chain is built from TRBV15 and TRBJ1-6, with D tentatively TRBD1 (6 bases). Trimming left V 0 bases short and J 3 bases short, with 12 bases between. Looked up from germline, CDR1 is LNHNV and CDR2 is YYDKDF (reference sequence). This CDR3 region has 17 residues. CDR3 coding DNA: TGTGCCACCAGCAGAGATCCGTCGACAGGCTATAATTCACCCCTCCACTTT. Encoded protein: CATSRDPSTGYNSPLHF.

The V call is TRBV6-5, the J call TRBJ2-4; D is uncertain. The J call may be in error: the DNA end matches TRBJ2-7 better. This CDR3 is built from 16 residues. Germline CDR1 MNHEY, CDR2 SVGAGI. In DNA, the CDR3 is TGTGCCAGCAGTTACTCGAGCTACAGCTCAACCTACGAGCAGTACTTC. Translating it yields CASSYSSYSSTYEQYF.

The chain couples TRBV4-1 to TRBJ2-1; no firm D call. CDR3 length: 15 residues. From germline, CDR1 is MGHRA and CDR2 YSYEKL. Deletions cut 3 bases from V and 5 bases from J, with 14 bases between. The CDR3 sequence: CASSQSAVNNNEQFF. In DNA form, the CDR3 reads TGCGCCAGCAGCCAGAGCGCCGTGAATAACAATGAGCAGTTCTTC.

The rearrangement joins TRBV4-2 to TRBJ2-2, with 11 bases identical to TRBD2. V lost 5 bases to trimming and J lost 3 bases; unmatched junction nucleotides: 5. From germline, CDR1 is LGHNA and CDR2 YNFKEQ. The CDR3 has 16 amino acids. The CDR3 nucleotides are TGTGCCAGCAGCATGACTAGCGGGATTCACACCGGGGAGCTGTTTTTT. Its translation: CASSMTSGIHTGELFF.

The rearrangement joins TRBV25-1 to TRBJ1-1; weak D call: TRBD1 (5 bases). The V gene's germline CDR1 is MGHDK and CDR2 SYGVNS. The CDR3 is 13 residues long. V was clipped by 8 bases and J by 1 base, with 11 bases between them. The CDR3 DNA sequence: TGTGCCAGCGCCGGCGGACAGAACACTGAAGCTTTCTTT. Amino acid sequence: CASAGGQNTEAFF.